Shown below are 18 T cell receptor delta chains from a single sample sequenced in a study of Vδ1+ human thymocytes. The template was reverse-transcribed extracted RNA. CDR3 amplicons came from multiplex PCR with pooled V-gene forward and constant-region reverse primers. TCRdb processed the multiplex PCR reads again with the CATT caller. The table includes more than 50,000 delta-chain clones, approximately 15% detected once. General study points: In the thymus, TRG and TRD repertoires looked highly polyclonal with Gaussian CDR3 lengths.

The antigens for these receptors are not known. Specimen: Vdelta1+ gamma-delta thymocytes from the thymus. Noted subset: FACS-sorted CD3+ TCRalphabeta- TCRVdelta1+ TCRVdelta2- thymocytes. These receptors were collected from a boy under two years old who had congenital heart surgery.

The rearrangement uses TRDV1 and TRDJ1, with 8 positions matching TRDD3. The CDR3 loop spans 18 amino acids. V shed 2 bases, J shed 0 bases, and the junction held 11 bases outside the gene matches. CDR1 TSWWSYY and CDR2 QGS come from the germline V gene. CDR3 in amino acids: CALGESVGWGTYTDKLIF. Here the CDR3 DNA reads TGTGCTCTTGGGGAATCCGTGGGCTGGGGGACGTACACCGATAAACTCATCTTT.

The sample holds a few counts of this clone. V usage is TRDV1 and J usage is TRDJ1; a possible D gene is TRDD3 (5 bases). The germline CDR1 and CDR2 sequences are TSWWSYY and QGS. The germline V and J ends were trimmed by 0 bases and 6 bases, with 23 bases remaining between them. This CDR3 spans 18 amino acids. This CDR3 reads CALGELVAIRYRIYKLIF. Here the CDR3 DNA reads TGTGCTCTTGGGGAACTAGTAGCTATAAGATACCGAATATATAAACTCATCTTT.

In its sample, this clone was seen a few times. The chain has TRDV1 and TRDJ1; 12 nucleotides match TRDD3. CDR3 length: 24 amino acids. After removal of 4 bases from V and 0 bases from J, the junction contained 27 bases not matched to a gene. The germline gives CDR1 TSWWSYY, CDR2 QGS. The CDR3 is CALGGATSHWGIPKGILYTDKLIF. The CDR3 DNA follows: TGTGCTCTTGGGGGGGCGACTTCCCACTGGGGGATACCCAAGGGTATCCTGTACACCGATAAACTCATCTTT.

The chain joins TRDV1 to TRDJ1; D unresolved. The V end was cut by 6 bases, the J end by 1 base, with 12 bases between. In germline, CDR1 is TSWWSYY, CDR2 QGS. This CDR3 has 14 amino acids. CDR3 in amino acids: CALGRAPFTDKLIF. The CDR3 coding sequence is TGTGCTCTTGGCCGGGCTCCCTTCACCGATAAACTCATCTTT.

This clone has more than one count but fewer than ten. This may come from a read error, since a much larger clone is one base off. The chain has TRDV2 and TRDJ1; 10 bases map to TRDD3. This CDR3 comprises 17 residues. Germline lookup yields CDR1 GEAIGNYY and CDR2 EKD. J lost 2 bases, V lost 4 bases, and 12 bases had no gene match. The chain's CDR3 is CACETEKSWGITDKLIF. Written as DNA, the CDR3 is TGTGCCTGTGAAACCGAGAAAAGCTGGGGGATAACCGATAAACTCATCTTT.

This clone was recorded a few times. The chain joins TRDV1 to TRDJ1; 12 bases line up with TRDD3. The CDR3 is 19 residues long. CDR1 and CDR2 (germline): TSWWSYY, QGS. J gave up 2 bases and V 2 bases, and 12 bases lay outside the gene matches. CDR3 DNA: TGTGCTCTTGGGGAAGGTTCCATTTACTGGGGGATACAGACCGATAAACTCATCTTT. This encodes CALGEGSIYWGIQTDKLIF.

This clone was observed a handful of times. The chain carries TRDV1 and TRDJ1; 8 positions match TRDD3. V lost 1 base to trimming and J lost 0 bases; unmatched junction nucleotides: 28. This CDR3 is built from 24 residues. Germline-derived CDR1 and CDR2 are TSWWSYY and QGS. The CDR3 region has the DNA TGTGCTCTTGGGGAACCCTTCCCTACCTGGGCTGGGGGACGCTTGGCCAGGCACACCGATAAACTCATCTTT. Translated: CALGEPFPTWAGGRLARHTDKLIF.

To note about this clone: A junction end diverges from the germline sequence, so it may reflect a read error. The chain links TRDV1 to TRDJ1, with TRDD3 matching 11 bases. This CDR3 is built from 24 residues. The germline CDR1 and CDR2 sequences are TSWWSYY and QGS. Written as DNA, the CDR3 is TGTGCCCTTGGGGAACTACACTTCGGGCTTCCTTCTCCTCACTGGGGGATAAACACCGATAAACTCATCTTT. Its translation: CALGELHFGLPSPHWGINTDKLIF.

The V gene is TRDV1, the J gene TRDJ1, with D unclear. The CDR3 runs 15 residues. Germline CDR1 reads TSWWSYY; CDR2 reads QGS. The V end was cut by 3 bases, the J end by 0 bases, with 11 bases between. In DNA form, the CDR3 reads TGTGCTCTTGGGGAGTTCCCCCTAAACACCGATAAACTCATCTTT. Its translation is CALGEFPLNTDKLIF.

This chain uses TRDV1 with TRDJ1, with 8 bases lining up with TRDD3. J lost 4 bases, V lost 5 bases, and 18 bases had no gene match. Looked up from germline, CDR1 is TSWWSYY and CDR2 is QGS. The CDR3 loop spans 18 amino acids. In DNA, the CDR3 is TGTGCTCTTGGGCCACGCCACCTAGGGAGGGGGATAGGCGATAAACTCATCTTT. This encodes CALGPRHLGRGIGDKLIF.

The chain couples TRDV1 to TRDJ1; D is ambiguous. CDR1 and CDR2 from the germline V gene are TSWWSYY and QGS. Between the trimmed V and J ends, which lost 0 bases and 0 bases, there was a span of 14 bases. This CDR3 spans 17 amino acids. CDR3 DNA: TGTGCTCTTGGGGAACTGGGTCCCCGCGAGTACACCGATAAACTCATCTTT. As protein: CALGELGPREYTDKLIF.

This chain joins TRDV1 and TRDJ1; TRDD3 matches 12 bases. V lost 2 bases and J lost 1; bases outside the gene matches: 17. Germline assignment: CDR1 TSWWSYY and CDR2 QGS. The CDR3 runs to 21 residues. In DNA form, the CDR3 reads TGTGCTCTTGGGGAAAGGGATTGGCGTTACTGGGGGATACAATCCACCGATAAACTCATCTTT. Residues: CALGERDWRYWGIQSTDKLIF.

This clone showed up just a few times. The V gene is TRDV1, the J gene TRDJ1; tentative D call: TRDD3 (6 bases). Between the trimmed V and J ends, which lost 1 base and 0 bases, there was a span of 18 bases. CDR1 TSWWSYY and CDR2 QGS come from the germline V gene. CDR3 size: 18 residues. CDR3 loop: CALGEPYPTGKYTDKLIF. The DNA of the CDR3 is TGTGCTCTTGGGGAACCCTACCCTACTGGGAAGTACACCGATAAACTCATCTTT.

V and J are TRDV1 and TRDJ1; TRDD3 agrees at 12 bases. CDR3 length: 25 amino acids. Germline trimming cut 0 bases from V and 8 bases from J; bases unmatched to any gene: 34. CDR1 and CDR2 from the germline V gene are TSWWSYY and QGS. The CDR3 here is CALGELPRVMFLRPLGDTGTDKLIF. The CDR3 coding sequence is TGTGCTCTTGGGGAACTCCCCAGGGTCATGTTCCTACGCCCTCTGGGGGATACGGGGACGGACAAACTCATCTTT.

The chain couples TRDV1 to TRDJ1, with 12 bases aligning to TRDD3. Germline lookup yields CDR1 TSWWSYY and CDR2 QGS. The CDR3 sequence is 20 residues long. V shed 2 bases, J shed 8 bases, and the junction held 21 bases outside the gene matches. This CDR3 reads CALGEYLLLGLTGGYPKLIF. DNA of the CDR3: TGTGCTCTTGGGGAATACCTCCTACTGGGGCTTACTGGGGGATACCCGAAACTCATCTTT.

This chain connects TRDV1 to TRDJ1; 7 bases map to TRDD3. The V segment lost 3 bases and the J segment 5 bases; nucleotides outside the gene matches: 12. This CDR3 region has 16 residues. Per the germline V gene, CDR1 is TSWWSYY and CDR2 is QGS. The CDR3 spells CALGDLMGDTTDKLIF. The DNA of the CDR3 is TGTGCTCTTGGGGACCTTATGGGGGACACAACTGATAAACTCATCTTT.

A few counts support this clone. The V call is TRDV3, the J call TRDJ1; D is possibly TRDD2 (5 bases). The germline V gene encodes CDR1 TVYSNPD and CDR2 GDNSRS (reference sequence). CDR3 length: 17 residues. V dropped 4 bases and J dropped 0 bases, with 24 bases sitting between them. The CDR3 coding sequence is TGTGCCTCCTACGAAGGGTGGTGGCCCGAGTACACCGATAAACTCATCTTT. Amino acids: CASYEGWWPEYTDKLIF.

The chain recombines TRDV1 with TRDJ1; 12 bases align to TRDD3. This CDR3 is built from 21 residues. CDR1 and CDR2 (germline): TSWWSYY, QGS. J was trimmed by 0 bases and V by 1 base; bases with no gene match: 15. CDR3 in amino acids: CALGEPALNWGIPSDTDKLIF. The CDR3, as DNA: TGTGCTCTTGGGGAACCCGCTCTAAACTGGGGGATACCTTCAGACACCGATAAACTCATCTTT.